This record covers a single T cell receptor beta chain. What this receptor recognizes is not known. No qualities accompany the bases; no much larger clone lies one base away. Trimming takes 0 bases off V and 0 bases off J; junction bases not matched to a gene: 13. CDR1 LGHNA and CDR2 YNFKEQ are derived from the germline V gene. Reading from cysteine to phenylalanine, the CDR3 counts 19 amino acids. CDR3 DNA is the only sequence kept; it has 57 bases, read in frame from the first base. TCRB CDR3 regions were amplified from about 1.9 ug genomic DNA, or all available DNA if less, using the immunoSEQ assay. For multiplex PCR, 60 forward primers for TCR V beta segments and 13 reverse primers for J beta segments were used. To estimate reads per starting template, synthetic control templates were spiked into each sample at limiting dilution. Sequencing produced 87 bp reads on the Illumina HiSeq System. The authors processed their data as follows. To remove PCR and sequencing errors, closely related sequences were merged with a nearest neighbor algorithm. TCR overlap was defined as the percentage of unique tumor TCR beta sequences that were also found in the peripheral blood of the same patient. In TCRdb, the immuneACCESS table is reduced to in-frame sequences with V and J assigned. These tables do not hold every clone; where another copy was compared, an unresolved V gene accounts for under half, and the others remain unexplained. V, J and clone size are those of that table, while D and trimming were read from the DNA. This sample is represented by fewer than 100,000 clones; 85% to 90% of them were singletons. The top ten constitute about a sixth of the sample.

This sample stems from a study of glioma-infiltrating T cells after dendritic cell vaccination (dated by TCRdb to the mid-2010s). Some background on the complete study: Of the 15 glioblastoma patients in the cohort, all drawn from Phase I and II dendritic cell vaccination trials, 9 were newly diagnosed and 6 had recurrent disease. Patients received autologous tumor lysate-pulsed dendritic cell vaccination between about 2002 and 2013. The vaccine consisted of monocyte-derived dendritic cells cultured seven days with IL-4 and GM-CSF, then pulsed overnight with autologous tumor lysate. Three intradermal dendritic cell vaccine injections were administered to patients at biweekly intervals in the arm below the axilla. Deep sequencing of TCR beta CDR3 regions was used to quantify tumor-infiltrating lymphocyte content and compare tumor and blood repertoires in dendritic cell-vaccinated glioblastoma patients. TCR sequencing metrics, including TIL content and tumor-blood repertoire overlap, were correlated with survival after dendritic cell vaccination.

To be selected, patients needed enough residual fresh-frozen tumor tissue and more than two years of available survival data. Molecular status otherwise varied across the glioblastoma patients, but none of them carried an isocitrate dehydrogenase mutation. PBMC were collected before vaccination, two weeks after the third vaccination, and at tumor progression when it occurred. Genomic DNA was extracted with the Qiagen DNeasy Blood extraction Kit. Overall results and qualifications from the work: TCR clonality showed no direct relationship with survival, which suggests that a diverse polyclonal response may be important. Longer time to progression and overall survival after dendritic cell vaccination were predicted by higher estimated pretreatment TIL content. The response model built on TCR overlap across three groups was characterized as speculative, with prospective validation still needed. The cohort was small and heterogeneous, with few patients having full blood and tumor sets and even fewer initial-recurrent tumor pairs.

The chain employs TRBV4-2 and TRBJ2-7; 8 bases in between match TRBD2. The sample consisted of blood, taken before dendritic cell vaccination. This sequence originates from a human donor with glioblastoma. The CDR3 protein: CASSQDDPRTGTSSYEQYF. The DNA is TGTGCCAGCAGCCAAGATGATCCCAGGACCGGGACTAGCTCCTACGAGCAGTACTTC.